One sample yielded the 30 T cell receptor beta chains listed below, sequenced in a study of shared clonotypes between healthy human individuals. Some clones are missing from TCRdb's copy, which holds only in-frame ones; the method was immunoSEQ multiplex PCR. The sample carries some 1,100,000 clones, about four fifths recorded once. Material: memory CD4+ T cells from PBMCs. Documented subset: CD45RA-negative fraction. These receptors originate from a young man in good health. Some clones in this sample may be carry-over from other donors' samples.

The chain joins TRBV9 to TRBJ2-1; either TRBD1 or TRBD2 may supply D (5 bases each). CDR1 SGDLS and CDR2 YYNGEE come from the germline V gene. This CDR3 is built from 14 residues. V was cut by 4 bases and J by 9 bases, with 17 bases left in between. The CDR3 nucleotides are TGTGCCAGCAGCACGGGACCTGCTACAACTGAGCAGTTCTTC. It specifies CASSTGPATTEQFF. Variable domain in full (rest from reference TRBV9 and TRBJ2-1): DSGVTQTPKHLITATGQRVTLRCSPRSGDLSVYWYQQSLDQGLQFLIQYYNGEERAKGNILERFSAQQFPDLHSELNLSSLELGDSALYFCASSTGPATTEQFFGPGTRLTVL.

This chain connects TRBV30 to TRBJ2-7; D could derive from TRBD1 or TRBD2 (5 bases each). CDR1 GTSNPN and CDR2 SVGIG come from the germline V gene (reference sequence). CDR3 length: 14 residues. Trimming pared 2 bases from V and 0 bases from J, leaving 11 bases between. In DNA form, the CDR3 reads TGTGCCTGGAGTTCCCGGGACGGCTCCTACGAGCAGTACTTC. Translated, it gives CAWSSRDGSYEQYF. The full variable domain, its missing parts supplied by reference TRBV30 and TRBJ2-7, is SQTIHQWPATLVQPVGSPLSLECTVEGTSNPNLYWYRQAAGRGLQLLFYSVGIGQISSEVPQNLSASRPQDRQFILSSKKLLLSDSGFYLCAWSSRDGSYEQYFGPGTRLTVT.

This clone was seen a handful of times. The genes are TRBV7-3 and TRBJ2-5; no definite D call. The V end was cut by 5 bases, the J end by 1 base, with 8 bases between. The CDR3 sequence is 13 residues long. Germline V lookup: CDR1 SGHTA, CDR2 FQGTGA. The CDR3 bases are TGTGCCAGCAGCCCGACTCCCCAAGAGACCCAGTACTTC. This translates into CASSPTPQETQYF. Full variable domain (rest looked up from reference TRBV7-3 and TRBJ2-5): GAGVSQTPSNKVTEKGKYVELRCDPISGHTALYWYRQSLGQGPEFLIYFQGTGAADDSGLPNDRFFAVRPEGSVSTLKIQRTERGDSAVYLCASSPTPQETQYFGPGTRLLVL.

The rearrangement uses TRBV6-1 and TRBJ1-1, with TRBD1 identical over 9 bases. The CDR3 length is 14 residues. Per the germline V gene, CDR1 is MNHNS and CDR2 is SASEGT. V was pared by 7 bases and J by 4 bases, with 7 bases of the junction left unmatched. The CDR3 loop reads CASTTGGTGTEAFF. The CDR3, as DNA: TGTGCCAGCACCACAGGGGGCACGGGCACTGAAGCTTTCTTT.

The chain combines TRBV9 with TRBJ1-2, with D unclear. The CDR3 sequence is 14 residues long. Trimming shortened V by 0 bases and J by 8 bases, and 14 bases separated the two germline ends. Per the germline V gene, CDR1 is SGDLS and CDR2 is YYNGEE. The CDR3 is CASSVGTKGIGYTF. The CDR3 nucleotides are TGTGCCAGCAGCGTAGGTACGAAAGGGATAGGCTACACCTTC.

V and J are TRBV5-4 and TRBJ2-2; unclear D gene. The CDR3 sequence is 14 residues long. V was clipped by 5 bases and J by 0 bases, with 8 bases between them. Germline-derived CDR1 and CDR2 are SGHNT and YYREEE (reference sequence). The DNA for the CDR3 is TGTGCCAGCAGACCAACACCGAACACCGGGGAGCTGTTTTTT. Protein sequence: CASRPTPNTGELFF. Complete variable domain (other parts from reference TRBV5-4 and TRBJ2-2): ETGVTQSPTHLIKTRGQQVTLRCSSQSGHNTVSWYQQALGQGPQFIFQYYREEENGRGNFPPRFSGLQFPNYSSELNVNALELDDSALYLCASRPTPNTGELFFGEGSRLTVL.

This clone was recorded a few times. This chain connects TRBV11-2 to TRBJ2-1, with a tentative D call TRBD1 (7 bases). The CDR3 runs 15 residues. Germline loops: CDR1 SGHAT, CDR2 FQNNGV. Trimming took off 6 bases at V and 7 bases at J, with 19 bases between the two ends. The CDR3 is CASSTGTQGGNEQFF. The CDR3 bases are TGTGCCAGCAGTACCGGGACTCAGGGGGGTAATGAGCAGTTCTTC.

The chain is built from TRBV18 and TRBJ2-5; D might be TRBD1 or TRBD2, each matching 5 bases. Germline CDR1 is KGHSH and CDR2 is LQKENI. The CDR3 is 20 amino acids. V was clipped by 0 bases and J by 1 base, with 24 bases between them. The CDR3 DNA reads as TGTGCCAGCTCACCACCGATGGGATCGGCGCGGGCACAGGTCCAAGAGACCCAGTACTTC. Protein: CASSPPMGSARAQVQETQYF.

V is TRBV27 and J is TRBJ2-7; D ambiguous. Germline CDR1 reads MNHEY; CDR2 reads SMNVEV (reference sequence). V dropped 2 bases and J dropped 5 bases, with 13 bases sitting between them. This CDR3 contains 14 residues. The CDR3 region is CASSLKSAGHEQYF. The CDR3 bases are TGTGCCAGCAGTTTAAAGTCGGCCGGCCACGAGCAGTACTTC.

The rearrangement links TRBV5-1 to TRBJ2-7; TRBD2 agrees at 8 bases. The trim removed 4 bases at V and 2 bases at J, leaving 11 bases unmatched. Germline V CDR1 and CDR2: SGHRS, YFSETQ. There are 16 residues in the CDR3. The CDR3 nucleotides are TGCGCCAGCAGCCCTGTCATTAGCGGGGTTCCCTACGAGCAGTACTTC. Its translation is CASSPVISGVPYEQYF.

The rearrangement uses TRBV7-9 and TRBJ2-2; the match to TRBD2 covers 11 bases. CDR1 and CDR2 (germline): SEHNR, FQNEAQ (reference sequence). This CDR3 contains 19 residues. After removal of 5 bases from V and 0 bases from J, the junction contained 11 bases not matched to a gene. The CDR3 sequence is CASSRQSWTSGSNTGELFF. Here the CDR3 DNA reads TGTGCCAGCAGCCGACAGTCCTGGACTAGCGGGTCGAACACCGGGGAGCTGTTTTTT.

The chain uses TRBV29-1 and TRBJ2-7, with D tentatively TRBD1 (5 bases). This CDR3 region has 13 residues. Germline CDR1 SQVTM, CDR2 ANQGSEA. The V end was cut by 4 bases, the J end by 1 base, with 11 bases between. The CDR3, as DNA: TGCAGCGTTGTAGGCAGGGTATCCTACGAGCAGTACTTC. Protein sequence: CSVVGRVSYEQYF.

The chain joins TRBV6-1 to TRBJ2-5; D uncertain. In germline, CDR1 is MNHNS, CDR2 SASEGT. This CDR3 is 12 amino acids long. Trimming took 6 bases from V and 4 from J, leaving 9 bases between them. CDR3 sequence reads: CASRRYGETQYF. DNA of the CDR3: TGTGCCAGCAGACGGTATGGAGAGACCCAGTACTTC.

The rearrangement links TRBV9 to TRBJ2-3; 11 bases are a match to TRBD1. Germline CDR1 SGDLS, CDR2 YYNGEE. Trimming took 4 bases from V and 8 from J; bases not matched to a gene: 6. The CDR3 spans 14 residues. The CDR3 protein is CASSPGTGGGTQYF. In DNA, the CDR3 is TGTGCCAGCAGCCCAGGGACAGGGGGAGGTACGCAGTATTTT.

Notes on this clone: Other nucleotide sequences in the sample specify the same CDR3. This chain links TRBV5-1 with TRBJ2-6, with D unclear. Looked up from germline, CDR1 is SGHRS and CDR2 is YFSETQ. The CDR3 has 14 amino acids. The V and J ends lost 3 bases and 0 bases respectively, with 4 bases between them. CDR3 residues: CASSSSSGANVLTF. CDR3 sequence (DNA): TGCGCCAGCAGCTCAAGCTCTGGGGCCAACGTCCTGACTTTC.

The chain employs TRBV19 and TRBJ1-1; D unclear. CDR1 is LNHDA and CDR2 is SQIVND in the germline V gene (reference sequence). The CDR3 spans 14 residues. The V gene lost 8 bases and the J gene lost 1 base, with 14 bases spanning the gap. The CDR3 coding sequence is TGTGCCAGTCGATCTGAACGGACGAACACTGAAGCTTTCTTT. This codes for CASRSERTNTEAFF.

The genes are TRBV2 and TRBJ2-1; 11 nucleotides match TRBD1. The J segment lost 10 bases and the V segment lost 4 bases, leaving 6 bases of the junction unmatched. Germline V lookup: CDR1 SNHLY, CDR2 FYNNEI. CDR3 size: 14 residues. The CDR3 here is CASSAGQGEGEQFF. The CDR3, as DNA: TGTGCCAGCAGTGCGGGACAGGGGGAAGGGGAGCAGTTCTTC.

The chain links TRBV11-1 to TRBJ1-1; 7 bases are a match to TRBD1. The CDR3 consists of 14 residues. The V and J ends lost 5 bases and 1 base, in that order; junction bases with no gene match: 4. Germline V gives CDR1 SGHAT, CDR2 FQDESV (reference sequence). DNA of the CDR3: TGTGCCAGCAGCCACTGGACAGGGAACACTGAAGCTTTCTTT. Protein: CASSHWTGNTEAFF.

The chain employs TRBV23-1 and TRBJ1-2; TRBD1 might be the D (5 bases). TRBV23-1 qualifies as an ORF whose function is uncertain. CDR3 size: 12 residues. CDR3 DNA: TGCGCAGTGGGGGGACGGCTTCGGGGCTACACCTTC. Protein sequence: CAVGGRLRGYTF.

The genes are TRBV29-1 and TRBJ2-5; D remains ambiguous. CDR3 length equals 11 residues. Trimming cost V 4 bases and J 4 bases, with 7 bases left between them. Looked up from germline, CDR1 is SQVTM and CDR2 is ANQGSEA. The CDR3 DNA reads as TGCAGCGTTGGAGGAACAGAGACCCAGTACTTC. This encodes CSVGGTETQYF. Combining the CDR3 with reference TRBV29-1 and TRBJ2-5 gives the whole variable domain SAVISQKPSRDICQRGTSLTIQCQVDSQVTMMFWYRQQPGQSLTLIATANQGSEATYESGFVIDKFPISRPNLTFSTLTVSNMSPEDSSIYLCSVGGTETQYFGPGTRLLVL.

This clone was found a few times. The V call is TRBV2, the J call TRBJ1-1; the D is unclear. The CDR3 runs 12 residues. The germline CDR1 and CDR2 sequences are SNHLY and FYNNEI. Trimming removed 6 bases from V and 1 base from J, with 6 bases in between. The CDR3: CASRPGNTEAFF. CDR3 nucleotide sequence: TGTGCCAGCAGACCAGGGAACACTGAAGCTTTCTTT.

Turning to this clone: A much bigger clone sits one base away, suggesting this may be a read error. This specimen includes other DNA sequences encoding the same CDR3. The CDR3 loop is CASSLAETQYF. The CDR3, as DNA: TGCGCCAGCAGCTTGGCCGAGACCCAGTACTTC. This rearrangement joins TRBV5-1 to TRBJ2-5; D ambiguous. The CDR3 runs 11 residues. The germline CDR1 and CDR2 sequences are SGHRS and YFSETQ. V was cut by 0 bases and J by 5 bases, with 2 bases left in between.

This chain joins TRBV20-1 and TRBJ2-7; D remains ambiguous. The CDR3 loop spans 11 amino acids. CDR1 and CDR2 (germline): DFQATT, SNEGSKA (reference sequence). V was clipped by 6 bases and J by 7 bases, with 13 bases between them. CDR3 in amino acids: CSALTLGEQYF. In nucleotides, the CDR3 is TGCAGTGCCCTCACCTTAGGAGAGCAGTACTTC.

The J gene is TRBJ2-5, the V gene TRBV5-1; D is possibly TRBD2 (5 bases). V was pared by 2 bases and J by 5 bases, with 13 bases between. Germline CDR1 and CDR2: SGHRS and YFSETQ. The CDR3 extends over 14 amino acids. DNA of the CDR3: TGCGCCAGCAGCTTACCGGGAACCTGGGAGACCCAGTACTTC. As protein: CASSLPGTWETQYF.

This chain joins TRBV28 and TRBJ2-2; 7 nucleotides line up with TRBD1. V shed 6 bases, J shed 6 bases, and the junction held 13 bases outside the gene matches. Looked up from germline, CDR1 is MDHEN and CDR2 is SYDVKM. CDR3 length: 16 residues. CDR3 nucleotides: TGTGCCAGCAGCCAACTCAAGACAGGGCGCCCCGGGGAGCTGTTTTTT. As protein: CASSQLKTGRPGELFF. Together with reference TRBV28 and TRBJ2-2, the CDR3 gives the full variable domain: DVKVTQSSRYLVKRTGEKVFLECVQDMDHENMFWYRQDPGLGLRLIYFSYDVKMKEKGDIPEGYSVSREKKERFSLILESASTNQTSMYLCASSQLKTGRPGELFFGEGSRLTVL.

The genes are TRBV28 and TRBJ2-3, with D uncertain. The germline V gene has CDR1 MDHEN and CDR2 SYDVKM. CDR3 length: 12 amino acids. V lost 6 bases and J 3 bases, leaving 7 bases between the germline ends. The CDR3 protein is CASRLETDTQYF. The CDR3 coding sequence is TGTGCCAGCAGGTTAGAGACAGATACGCAGTATTTT. Full variable domain (rest looked up from reference TRBV28 and TRBJ2-3): DVKVTQSSRYLVKRTGEKVFLECVQDMDHENMFWYRQDPGLGLRLIYFSYDVKMKEKGDIPEGYSVSREKKERFSLILESASTNQTSMYLCASRLETDTQYFGPGTRLTVL.

V and J are TRBV7-2 and TRBJ2-7, with TRBD2 matching 15 bases. This CDR3 has 15 amino acids. V lost 6 bases to trimming and J lost 9 bases; unmatched junction nucleotides: 9. Germline V lookup: CDR1 SGHTA, CDR2 FQGNSA. The CDR3 is CASSYAPGLAGGQYF. CDR3 nucleotides: TGTGCCAGCAGTTATGCTCCGGGACTAGCGGGAGGGCAGTACTTC.

This clone was recorded once. This chain uses TRBV28 with TRBJ1-5; maybe TRBD1 (5 bases). Deletions cut 1 base from V and 6 bases from J, with 16 bases between. Germline CDR1 and CDR2: MDHEN and SYDVKM. This CDR3 region has 16 residues. Here the CDR3 DNA reads TGTGCCAGCAGTTTATCTGGCGGAGGGGAGGGTCAGCCCCAGCATTTT. This translates into CASSLSGGGEGQPQHF.

The V call is TRBV19, the J call TRBJ2-7; D gene uncertain. This CDR3 has 13 amino acids. Germline CDR1 reads LNHDA; CDR2 reads SQIVND (reference sequence). The V end was cut by 6 bases, the J end by 6 bases, with 15 bases between. CDR3 bases: TGTGCCAGTAGCATCCTAGGGTCTGGCGAGCAGTACTTC. It codes for CASSILGSGEQYF.

This clone was detected only once. The J gene is TRBJ1-3, the V gene TRBV15; D is unresolved. Trimming removed 5 bases at V and 15 bases at J, with 17 bases between. Germline values: CDR1 LNHNV, CDR2 YYDKDF (reference sequence). The length of the CDR3 is 12 residues. The chain's CDR3 is CATSRGPAPGYF. CDR3 coding DNA: TGTGCCACCAGCCGAGGGCCCGCGCCCGGATATTTT.